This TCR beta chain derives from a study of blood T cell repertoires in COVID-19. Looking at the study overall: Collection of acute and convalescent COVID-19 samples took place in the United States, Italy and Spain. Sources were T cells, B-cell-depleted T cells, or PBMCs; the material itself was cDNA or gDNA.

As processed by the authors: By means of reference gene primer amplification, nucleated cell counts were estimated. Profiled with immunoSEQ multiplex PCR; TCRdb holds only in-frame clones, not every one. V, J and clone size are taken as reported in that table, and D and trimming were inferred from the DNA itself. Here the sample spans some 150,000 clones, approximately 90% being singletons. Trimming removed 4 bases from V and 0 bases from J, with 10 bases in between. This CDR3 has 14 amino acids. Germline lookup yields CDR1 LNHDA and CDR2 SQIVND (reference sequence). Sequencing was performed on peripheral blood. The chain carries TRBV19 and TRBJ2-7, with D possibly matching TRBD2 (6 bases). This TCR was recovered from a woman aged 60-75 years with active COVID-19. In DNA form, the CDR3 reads TGTGCCAGTAGTAGGGACTTCAACTCCTACGAGCAGTACTTC. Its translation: CASSRDFNSYEQYF.